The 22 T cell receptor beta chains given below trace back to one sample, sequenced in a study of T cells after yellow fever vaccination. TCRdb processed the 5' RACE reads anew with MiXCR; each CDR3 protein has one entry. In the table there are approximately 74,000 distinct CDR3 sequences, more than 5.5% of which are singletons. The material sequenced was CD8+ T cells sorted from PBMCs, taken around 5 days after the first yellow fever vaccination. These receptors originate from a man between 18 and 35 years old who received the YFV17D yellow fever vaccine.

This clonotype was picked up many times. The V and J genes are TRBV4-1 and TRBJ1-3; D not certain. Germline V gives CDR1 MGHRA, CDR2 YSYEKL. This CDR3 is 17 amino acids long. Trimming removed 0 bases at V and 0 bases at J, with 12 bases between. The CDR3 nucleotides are TGCGCCAGCAGCCAAGATGATGGACCAAGCTCTGGAAACACCATATATTTT. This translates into CASSQDDGPSSGNTIYF.

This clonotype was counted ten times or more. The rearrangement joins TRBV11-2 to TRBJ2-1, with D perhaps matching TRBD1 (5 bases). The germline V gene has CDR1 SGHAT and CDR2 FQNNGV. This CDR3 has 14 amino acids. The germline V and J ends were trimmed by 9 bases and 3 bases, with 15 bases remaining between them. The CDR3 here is CASKGAGIYNEQFF. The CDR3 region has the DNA TGTGCCAGTAAAGGGGCAGGGATCTACAATGAGCAGTTCTTC. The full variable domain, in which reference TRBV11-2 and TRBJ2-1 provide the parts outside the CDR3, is EAGVAQSPRYKIIEKRQSVAFWCNPISGHATLYWYQQILGQGPKLLIQFQNNGVVDDSQLPKDRFSAERLKGVDSTLKIQPAKLEDSAVYLCASKGAGIYNEQFFGPGTRLTVL.

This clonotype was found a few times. CDR3 in DNA: TGTGCCACCAGCAGAGATCGGGGCATATACACCGGGGAGCTGTTTTTT. This gives the protein CATSRDRGIYTGELFF. The chain combines TRBV15 with TRBJ2-2; D possibly matches TRBD1 or TRBD2 (5 bases each). The CDR3 has 16 residues. Trimming removed 0 bases from V and 3 bases from J, with 11 bases in between. Germline V gene lookup returns CDR1 LNHNV and CDR2 YYDKDF (reference sequence).

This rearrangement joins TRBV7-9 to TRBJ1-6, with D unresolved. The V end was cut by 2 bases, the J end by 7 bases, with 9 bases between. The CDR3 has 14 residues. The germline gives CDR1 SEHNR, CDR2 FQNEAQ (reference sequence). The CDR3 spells CASSLRQANSPLHF. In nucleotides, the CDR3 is TGTGCCAGCAGCTTAAGGCAGGCGAATTCACCCCTCCACTTT. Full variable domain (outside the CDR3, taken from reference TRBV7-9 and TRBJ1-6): DTGVSQNPRHKITKRGQNVTFRCDPISEHNRLYWYRQTLGQGPEFLTYFQNEAQLEKSRLLSDRFSAERPKGSFSTLEIQRTEQGDSAMYLCASSLRQANSPLHFGNGTRLTVT.

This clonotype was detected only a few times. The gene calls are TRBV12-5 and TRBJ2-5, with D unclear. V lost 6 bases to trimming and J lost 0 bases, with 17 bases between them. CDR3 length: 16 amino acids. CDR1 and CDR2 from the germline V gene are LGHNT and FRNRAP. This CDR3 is CASGGTDPSYQETQYF. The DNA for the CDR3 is TGTGCTAGTGGGGGAACGGACCCCTCGTACCAAGAGACCCAGTACTTC.

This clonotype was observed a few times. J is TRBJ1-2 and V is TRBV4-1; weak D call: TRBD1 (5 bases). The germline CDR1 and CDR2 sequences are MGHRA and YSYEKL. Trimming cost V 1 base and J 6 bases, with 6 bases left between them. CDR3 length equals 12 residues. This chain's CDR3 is CASSQGGDGYTF. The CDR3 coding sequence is TGCGCCAGCAGCCAAGGAGGGGATGGCTACACCTTC.

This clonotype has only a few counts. For the CDR3, the DNA is TGTGCCAGCAGCTTCGCAGGGAGCCACGAGCAGTACTTC. Translation: CASSFAGSHEQYF. The V call is TRBV7-9, the J call TRBJ2-7; possibly TRBD1 or TRBD2 for D (5 bases each). V gave up 3 bases and J gave up 5 bases, with 11 bases separating them. The germline gives CDR1 SEHNR, CDR2 FQNEAQ (reference sequence). The CDR3 is 13 residues long.

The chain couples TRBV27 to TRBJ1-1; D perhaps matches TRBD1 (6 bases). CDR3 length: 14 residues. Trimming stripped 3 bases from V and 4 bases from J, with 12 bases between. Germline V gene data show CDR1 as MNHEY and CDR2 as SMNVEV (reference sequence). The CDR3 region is CASSLGAGVTEAFF. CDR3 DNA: TGTGCCAGCAGTTTGGGGGCAGGGGTCACTGAAGCTTTCTTT.

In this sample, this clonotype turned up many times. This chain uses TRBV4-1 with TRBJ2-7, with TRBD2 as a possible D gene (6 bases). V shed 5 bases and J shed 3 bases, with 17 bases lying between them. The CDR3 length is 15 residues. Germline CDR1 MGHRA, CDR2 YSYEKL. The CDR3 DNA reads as TGCGCCAGCAGCTCAACCGGGACTTCGGTCTACGAGCAGTACTTC. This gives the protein CASSSTGTSVYEQYF.

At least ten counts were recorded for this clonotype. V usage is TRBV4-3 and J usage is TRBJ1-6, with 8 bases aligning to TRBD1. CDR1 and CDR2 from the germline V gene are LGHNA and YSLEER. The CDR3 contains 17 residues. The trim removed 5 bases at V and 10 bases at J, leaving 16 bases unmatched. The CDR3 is CASSDTGGVPRGSPLHF. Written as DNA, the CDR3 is TGCGCCAGCAGCGACACAGGGGGAGTCCCCCGGGGCTCACCCCTCCACTTT.

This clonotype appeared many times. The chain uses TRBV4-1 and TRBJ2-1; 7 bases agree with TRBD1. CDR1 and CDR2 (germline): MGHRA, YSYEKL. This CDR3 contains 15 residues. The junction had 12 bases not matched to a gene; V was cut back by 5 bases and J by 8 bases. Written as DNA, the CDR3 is TGCGCCAGCAGCGATGGGCAGGGGGATTTGGATGAGCAGTTCTTC. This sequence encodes CASSDGQGDLDEQFF.

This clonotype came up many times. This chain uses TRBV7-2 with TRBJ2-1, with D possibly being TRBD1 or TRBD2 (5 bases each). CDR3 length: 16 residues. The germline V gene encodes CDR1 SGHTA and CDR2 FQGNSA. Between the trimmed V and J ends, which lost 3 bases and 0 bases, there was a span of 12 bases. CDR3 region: CASSLGPLDSYNEQFF. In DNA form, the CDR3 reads TGTGCCAGCAGCTTGGGACCCCTCGACTCCTACAATGAGCAGTTCTTC.

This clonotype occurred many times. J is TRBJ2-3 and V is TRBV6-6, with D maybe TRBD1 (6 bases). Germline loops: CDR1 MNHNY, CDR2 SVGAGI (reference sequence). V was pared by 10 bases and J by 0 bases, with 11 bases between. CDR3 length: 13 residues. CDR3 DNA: TGTGCCACCGGCGGACAGAGCACAGATACGCAGTATTTT. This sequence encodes CATGGQSTDTQYF.

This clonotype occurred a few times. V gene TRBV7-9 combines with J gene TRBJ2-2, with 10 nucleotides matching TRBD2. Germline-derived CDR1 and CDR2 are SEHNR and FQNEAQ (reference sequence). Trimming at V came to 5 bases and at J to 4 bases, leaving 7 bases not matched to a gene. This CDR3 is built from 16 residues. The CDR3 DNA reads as TGTGCCAGCAGCAGCCTAGCGGGGGAGATCACCGGGGAGCTGTTTTTT. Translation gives CASSSLAGEITGELFF.

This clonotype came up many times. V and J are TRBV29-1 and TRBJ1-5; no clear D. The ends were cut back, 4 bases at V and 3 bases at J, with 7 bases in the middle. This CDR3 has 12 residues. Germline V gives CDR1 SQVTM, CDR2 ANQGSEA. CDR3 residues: CSVGAVNQPQHF. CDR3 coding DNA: TGCAGCGTTGGAGCCGTCAATCAGCCCCAGCATTTT.

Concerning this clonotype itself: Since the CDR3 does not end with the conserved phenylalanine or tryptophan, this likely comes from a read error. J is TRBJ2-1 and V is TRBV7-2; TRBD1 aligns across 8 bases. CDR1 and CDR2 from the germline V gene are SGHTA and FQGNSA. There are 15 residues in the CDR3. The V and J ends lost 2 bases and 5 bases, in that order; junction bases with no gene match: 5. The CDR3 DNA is TGTGCCAGCAGCTTATCGGCAGGGGGCAACAATGAGCAGTTCTTA. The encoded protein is CASSLSAGGNNEQFL.

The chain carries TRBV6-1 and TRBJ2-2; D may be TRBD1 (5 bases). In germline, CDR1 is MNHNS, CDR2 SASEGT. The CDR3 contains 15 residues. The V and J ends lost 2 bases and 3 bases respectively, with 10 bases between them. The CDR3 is CASSEPRADTGELFF. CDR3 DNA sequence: TGTGCCAGCAGTGAACCCAGGGCGGACACCGGGGAGCTGTTTTTT.

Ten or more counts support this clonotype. The CDR3 region is CASSLRQHGVNSPLHF. CDR3 nucleotide sequence: TGCGCCAGCAGCTTGAGGCAGCACGGTGTAAATTCACCCCTCCACTTT. This sequence joins TRBV5-1 and TRBJ1-6, with D unresolved. CDR1 and CDR2 (germline): SGHRS, YFSETQ. With 1 base removed from V and 7 bases from J, the gap between germline ends came to 15 bases. CDR3 length equals 16 residues.

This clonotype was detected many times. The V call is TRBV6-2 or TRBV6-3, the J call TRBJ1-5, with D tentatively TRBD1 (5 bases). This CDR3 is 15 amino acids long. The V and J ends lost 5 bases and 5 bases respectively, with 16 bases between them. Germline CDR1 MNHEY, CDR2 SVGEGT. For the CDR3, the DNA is TGTGCCAGCAGTCCCTCAGGGCCAGGCGATCAGCCCCAGCATTTT. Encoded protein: CASSPSGPGDQPQHF.

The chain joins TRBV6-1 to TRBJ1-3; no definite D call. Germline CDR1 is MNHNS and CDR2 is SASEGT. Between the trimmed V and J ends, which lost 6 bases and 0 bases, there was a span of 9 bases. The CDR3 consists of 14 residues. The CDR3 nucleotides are TGTGCCAGCAGCGGCGGATTCTCTGGAAACACCATATATTTT. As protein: CASSGGFSGNTIYF.

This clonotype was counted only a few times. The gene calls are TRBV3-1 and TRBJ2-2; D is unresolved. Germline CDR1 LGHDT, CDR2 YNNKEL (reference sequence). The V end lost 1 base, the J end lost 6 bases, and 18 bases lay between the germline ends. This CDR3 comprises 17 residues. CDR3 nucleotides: TGTGCCAGCAGCCAAGGTTCGAATATGGGTCAGGCCGGGGAGCTGTTTTTT. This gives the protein CASSQGSNMGQAGELFF.

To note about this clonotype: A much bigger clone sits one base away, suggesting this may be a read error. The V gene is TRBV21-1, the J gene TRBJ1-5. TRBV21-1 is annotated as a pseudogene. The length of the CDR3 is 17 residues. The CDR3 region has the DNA TGTGCCAGCAGCAAAGTTGGGTATGGAGGAACTGAGCAGCCCCAGCATTTT. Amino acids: CASSKVGYGGTEQPQHF.